This entry features one T cell receptor beta chain sequence. Its antigen is not known. The sample is drawn from a study of glioma-infiltrating T cells after dendritic cell vaccination. Study-level points and caveats: Survival was not directly related to TCR clonality in these patients.

The protocol was immunoSEQ multiplex PCR, while the TCRdb copy is restricted to in-frame clones and leaves out a portion. The sample records 70,000 to 100,000 clones, around four fifths being singletons. The V gene lost 2 bases and the J gene lost 8 bases, with 9 bases spanning the gap. CDR3 size: 13 residues. Germline values: CDR1 MNHNS, CDR2 SASEGT. This sample's time point: after dendritic cell vaccination, including at tumor progression/relapse. This chain links TRBV6-1 with TRBJ1-4; D unresolved. This TCR was recovered from a human donor with glioblastoma. Sequencing used blood, obtained after dendritic cell vaccination. The CDR3 nucleotides are TGTGCCAGCAGTGAAAGTGGCGGAGAAAAACTGTTTTTT. Amino acids: CASSESGGEKLFF.